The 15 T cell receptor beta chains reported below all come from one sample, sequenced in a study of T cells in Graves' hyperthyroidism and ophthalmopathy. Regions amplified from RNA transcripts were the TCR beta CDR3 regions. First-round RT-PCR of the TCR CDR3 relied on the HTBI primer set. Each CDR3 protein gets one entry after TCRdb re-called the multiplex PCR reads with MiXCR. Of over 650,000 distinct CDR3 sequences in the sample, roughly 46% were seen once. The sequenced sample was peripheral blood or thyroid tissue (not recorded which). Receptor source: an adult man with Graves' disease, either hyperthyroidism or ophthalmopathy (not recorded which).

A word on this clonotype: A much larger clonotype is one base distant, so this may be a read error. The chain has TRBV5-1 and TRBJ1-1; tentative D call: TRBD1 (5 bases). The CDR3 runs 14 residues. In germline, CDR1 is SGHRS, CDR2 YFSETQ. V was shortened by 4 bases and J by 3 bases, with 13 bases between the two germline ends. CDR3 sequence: CASSLQTGDTEAFF. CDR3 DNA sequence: TGCGCCAGCAGCCTCCAGACGGGGGACACTGAAGCTTTCTTT.

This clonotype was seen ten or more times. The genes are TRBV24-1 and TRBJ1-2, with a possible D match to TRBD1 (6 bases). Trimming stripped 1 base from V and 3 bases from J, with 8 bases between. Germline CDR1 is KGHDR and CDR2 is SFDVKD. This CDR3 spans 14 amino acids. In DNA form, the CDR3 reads TGTGCCACCAGTGATTTCTACAGGGACTATGGCTACACCTTC. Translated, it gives CATSDFYRDYGYTF.

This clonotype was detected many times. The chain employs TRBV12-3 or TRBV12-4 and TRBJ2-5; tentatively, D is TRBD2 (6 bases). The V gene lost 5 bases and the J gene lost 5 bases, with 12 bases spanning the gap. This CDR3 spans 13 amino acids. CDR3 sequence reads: CASSKTGRETQYF. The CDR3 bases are TGTGCCAGCAGTAAGACGGGGAGGGAGACCCAGTACTTC.

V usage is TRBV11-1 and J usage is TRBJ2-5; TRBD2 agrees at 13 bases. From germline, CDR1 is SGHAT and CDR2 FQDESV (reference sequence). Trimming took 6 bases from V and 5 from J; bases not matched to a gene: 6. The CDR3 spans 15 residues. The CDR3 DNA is TGTGCCAGCAGACGGGGACTAGCGGGAATGGAGACCCAGTACTTC. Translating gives CASRRGLAGMETQYF.

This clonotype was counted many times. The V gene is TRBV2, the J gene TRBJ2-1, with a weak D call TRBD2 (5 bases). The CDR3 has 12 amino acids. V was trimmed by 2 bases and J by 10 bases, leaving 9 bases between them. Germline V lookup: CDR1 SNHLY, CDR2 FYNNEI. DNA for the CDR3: TGTGCCAGCAGTGAACTGAGGGCAGAGCAGTTCTTC. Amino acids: CASSELRAEQFF. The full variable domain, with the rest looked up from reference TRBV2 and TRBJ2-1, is EPEVTQTPSHQVTQMGQEVILRCVPISNHLYFYWYRQILGQKVEFLVSFYNNEISEKSEIFDDQFSVERPDGSNFTLKIRSTKLEDSAMYFCASSELRAEQFFGPGTRLTVL.

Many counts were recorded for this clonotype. CDR3 nucleotides: TGTGCCAGCAGTTTGATGGGGCAGGAGTTCTACACCTTC. This sequence encodes CASSLMGQEFYTF. This sequence joins TRBV12-3 or TRBV12-4 and TRBJ1-2; maybe TRBD1 (5 bases). V lost 3 bases and J 10 bases, leaving 15 bases between the germline ends. CDR3 length equals 13 residues.

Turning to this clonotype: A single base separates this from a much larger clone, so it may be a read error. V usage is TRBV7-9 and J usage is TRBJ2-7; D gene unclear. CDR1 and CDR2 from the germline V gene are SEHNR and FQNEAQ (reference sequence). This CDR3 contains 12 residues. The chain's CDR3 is CASTRTSYERYF. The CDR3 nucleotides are TGTGCCAGCACCAGGACCTCCTACGAGCGGTACTTC.

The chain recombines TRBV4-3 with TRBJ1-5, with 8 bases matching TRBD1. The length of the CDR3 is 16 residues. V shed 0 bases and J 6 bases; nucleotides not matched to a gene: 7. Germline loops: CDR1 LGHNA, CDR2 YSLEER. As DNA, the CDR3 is TGCGCCAGCAGCCAAGATGCAGGGGGCGCGATTCAGCCCCAGCATTTT. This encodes CASSQDAGGAIQPQHF.

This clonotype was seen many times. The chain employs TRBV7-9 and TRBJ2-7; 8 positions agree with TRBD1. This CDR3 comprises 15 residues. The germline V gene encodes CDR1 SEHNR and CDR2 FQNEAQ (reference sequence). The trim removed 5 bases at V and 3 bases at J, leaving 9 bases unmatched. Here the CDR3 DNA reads TGTGCCAGCAGCACCCCAGGACAGGGCAACTACGAGCAGTACTTC. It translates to CASSTPGQGNYEQYF.

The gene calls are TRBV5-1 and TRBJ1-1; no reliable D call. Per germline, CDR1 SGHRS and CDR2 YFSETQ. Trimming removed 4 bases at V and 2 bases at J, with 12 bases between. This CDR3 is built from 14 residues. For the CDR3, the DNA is TGCGCCAGCAGCCCCCAGAGGGTTAACACTGAAGCTTTCTTT. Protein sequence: CASSPQRVNTEAFF. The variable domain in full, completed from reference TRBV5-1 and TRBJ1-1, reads KAGVTQTPRYLIKTRGQQVTLSCSPISGHRSVSWYQQTPGQGLQFLFEYFSETQRNKGNFPGRFSGRQFSNSRSEMNVSTLELGDSALYLCASSPQRVNTEAFFGQGTRLTVV.

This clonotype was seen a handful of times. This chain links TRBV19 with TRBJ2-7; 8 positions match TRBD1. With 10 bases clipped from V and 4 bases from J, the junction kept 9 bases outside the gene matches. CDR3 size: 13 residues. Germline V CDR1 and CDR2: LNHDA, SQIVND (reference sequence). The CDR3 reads CATKDRVVYEQYF. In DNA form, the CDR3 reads TGTGCCACTAAGGACAGGGTCGTGTACGAGCAGTACTTC.

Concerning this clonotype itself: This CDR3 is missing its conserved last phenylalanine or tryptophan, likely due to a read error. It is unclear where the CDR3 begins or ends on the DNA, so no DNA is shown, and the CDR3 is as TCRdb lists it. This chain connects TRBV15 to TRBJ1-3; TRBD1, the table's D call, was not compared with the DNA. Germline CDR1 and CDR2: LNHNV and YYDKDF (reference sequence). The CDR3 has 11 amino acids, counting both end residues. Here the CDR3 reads CATSRAPGMDT.

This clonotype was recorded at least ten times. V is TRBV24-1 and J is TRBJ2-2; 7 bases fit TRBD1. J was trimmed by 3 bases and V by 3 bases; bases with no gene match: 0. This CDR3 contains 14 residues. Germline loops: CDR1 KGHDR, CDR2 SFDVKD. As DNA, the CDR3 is TGTGCCACCAGTGATGACAGGGACACCGGGGAGCTGTTTTTT. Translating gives CATSDDRDTGELFF.

The CDR3 coding sequence is TGTGCCAGCAGCTTAGGGCTGGATCCTAAGAACACTGAAGCTTTCTTT. It yields the protein CASSLGLDPKNTEAFF. V is TRBV7-2 and J is TRBJ1-1; D is unresolved. V shed 1 base and J shed 1 base, with 13 bases lying between them. Germline V gene sequence: CDR1 SGHTA, CDR2 FQGNSA. This CDR3 is built from 16 residues. Full variable domain (outside the CDR3, taken from reference TRBV7-2 and TRBJ1-1): GAGVSQSPSNKVTEKGKDVELRCDPISGHTALYWYRQSLGQGLEFLIYFQGNSAPDKSGLPSDRFSAERTGGSVSTLTIQRTQQEDSAVYLCASSLGLDPKNTEAFFGQGTRLTVV.

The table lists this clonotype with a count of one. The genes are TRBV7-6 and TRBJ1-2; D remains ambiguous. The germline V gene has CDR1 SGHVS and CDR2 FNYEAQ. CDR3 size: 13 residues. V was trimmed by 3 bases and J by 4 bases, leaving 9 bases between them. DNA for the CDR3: TGTGCCAGCAGCTTCAGCGAGGCCTATGGCTACACCTTC. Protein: CASSFSEAYGYTF.